Below are 12 T cell receptor beta chains sequenced from a single sample in a study of blood T cells in healthy people across ages. Next came a second PCR, run for 7 to 11 cycles, which used a sample-barcoded 5' primer along with a J-beta primer mix. MiXCR, applied by TCRdb to the 5' RACE reads, yields one record per CDR3 protein. The sample has about 830,000 distinct CDR3 sequences; 55% to 65% are singletons. Sequenced sample: blood. The receptors shown here come from a young man in good health.

This clonotype was counted at least ten times. The J gene is TRBJ1-2, the V gene TRBV25-1; D is unresolved. Trimming left V 8 bases short and J 5 bases short, with 18 bases between. The CDR3 is 14 amino acids. The germline V gene encodes CDR1 MGHDK and CDR2 SYGVNS. The CDR3 sequence is CASQSPGRAYGYTF. The CDR3 nucleotides read TGTGCCAGCCAATCCCCGGGGAGAGCATATGGCTACACCTTC.

J is TRBJ1-1 and V is TRBV20-1, with D unclear. In germline, CDR1 is DFQATT, CDR2 SNEGSKA (reference sequence). The CDR3 consists of 13 residues. Deletions cut 0 bases from V and 0 bases from J, with 5 bases between. The CDR3 DNA reads TGCAGTGCTAGAGATAGGGTGAACACTGAAGCTTTCTTT. Its protein is CSARDRVNTEAFF.

The CDR3 reads CASSQLDSGGDEQFF. DNA for the CDR3: TGCGCCAGCAGCCAACTGGATAGCGGGGGGGATGAGCAGTTCTTC. The rearrangement links TRBV4-1 to TRBJ2-1; TRBD2 aligns across 11 bases. This CDR3 has 15 amino acids. Germline V gives CDR1 MGHRA, CDR2 YSYEKL. With V trimmed by 2 bases and J by 8 bases, 5 bases remained unmatched.

The rearrangement joins TRBV6-2 or TRBV6-3 to TRBJ2-1; 8 bases fit TRBD2. Unmatched junction bases numbered 6, after V lost 7 bases and J lost 4 bases. From germline, CDR1 is MNHEY and CDR2 SVGEGT. This CDR3 has 14 amino acids. The CDR3 bases are TGTGCCAGCACCGAGGGACTAGTGTACAATGAGCAGTTCTTC. This sequence encodes CASTEGLVYNEQFF.

V gene TRBV29-1 combines with J gene TRBJ1-2, with 7 bases matching TRBD1. Looked up from germline, CDR1 is SQVTM and CDR2 is ANQGSEA. J lost 3 bases, V lost 2 bases, and 6 bases had no gene match. The CDR3 covers 14 residues. The CDR3 is CSVETTDRDYGYTF. In DNA form, the CDR3 reads TGCAGCGTTGAAACTACCGACAGGGACTATGGCTACACCTTC. Using reference TRBV29-1 and TRBJ1-2 for the parts outside the CDR3, the full variable domain is SAVISQKPSRDICQRGTSLTIQCQVDSQVTMMFWYRQQPGQSLTLIATANQGSEATYESGFVIDKFPISRPNLTFSTLTVSNMSPEDSSIYLCSVETTDRDYGYTFGSGTRLTVV.

This clonotype was seen more than once but under ten times. This sequence joins TRBV9 and TRBJ2-4, with 8 positions matching TRBD1. The last part of the DNA fits TRBJ2-7 better; the J call may be wrong. CDR3 length: 14 residues. Germline CDR1 SGDLS, CDR2 YYNGEE. CDR3 DNA sequence: TGTGCCAGCAGCTCCGGACAGGGTCACGACGAGCAGTACTTC. It specifies CASSSGQGHDEQYF.

This clonotype has a handful of counts. The chain joins TRBV28 to TRBJ2-3, with D hard to call. Trimming removed 2 bases at V and 6 bases at J, with 9 bases between. Germline values: CDR1 MDHEN, CDR2 SYDVKM. The CDR3 extends over 13 amino acids. The CDR3 sequence: CASSLAYLDTQYF. CDR3 DNA: TGTGCCAGCAGTTTAGCCTACCTGGATACGCAGTATTTT.

In DNA, the CDR3 is TGTGCCAGCAGTCACTCGTCCACAGATACGCAGTATTTT. This gives the protein CASSHSSTDTQYF. V gene TRBV7-2 combines with J gene TRBJ2-3; D gene uncertain. The ends were cut back, 6 bases at V and 2 bases at J, with 9 bases in the middle. Germline V CDR1 and CDR2: SGHTA, FQGNSA. The CDR3 consists of 13 residues.

J is TRBJ2-7 and V is TRBV2; D is undetermined. Germline loops: CDR1 SNHLY, CDR2 FYNNEI. There are 12 residues in the CDR3. The V end lost 6 bases, the J end lost 5 bases, and 11 bases lay between the germline ends. In DNA form, the CDR3 reads TGTGCCAGCAGGCTCTCCTGGAACGAGCAGTACTTC. Protein: CASRLSWNEQYF.

The chain recombines TRBV20-1 with TRBJ1-5; TRBD1 matches at 10 bases. Germline V gene sequence: CDR1 DFQATT, CDR2 SNEGSKA (reference sequence). The CDR3 contains 13 residues. CDR3 loop: CSRPGTGDQPQHF. DNA of the CDR3: TGCAGCCGGCCAGGGACAGGGGATCAGCCCCAGCATTTT.

CDR3 loop: CASSLTGAGFYEQYF. The CDR3 DNA follows: TGTGCCAGCAGCTTAACGGGGGCGGGGTTTTACGAGCAGTACTTC. V and J are TRBV7-2 and TRBJ2-7, with D possibly being TRBD1 or TRBD2 (6 bases each). V was pared by 2 bases and J by 4 bases, with 15 bases between. This CDR3 is built from 15 residues. The germline CDR1 and CDR2 sequences are SGHTA and FQGNSA.

This clonotype was observed a handful of times. The V and J genes are TRBV4-2 and TRBJ2-3; 11 bases agree with TRBD2. The CDR3 contains 16 residues. Germline V gene data show CDR1 as LGHNA and CDR2 as YNFKEQ. V dropped 1 base and J dropped 7; count of bases not matched to a gene: 7. The CDR3 coding sequence is TGTGCCAGCAGCCAAGGTAGCGGGGGGGGTAGTTATACGCAGTATTTT. This encodes CASSQGSGGGSYTQYF.